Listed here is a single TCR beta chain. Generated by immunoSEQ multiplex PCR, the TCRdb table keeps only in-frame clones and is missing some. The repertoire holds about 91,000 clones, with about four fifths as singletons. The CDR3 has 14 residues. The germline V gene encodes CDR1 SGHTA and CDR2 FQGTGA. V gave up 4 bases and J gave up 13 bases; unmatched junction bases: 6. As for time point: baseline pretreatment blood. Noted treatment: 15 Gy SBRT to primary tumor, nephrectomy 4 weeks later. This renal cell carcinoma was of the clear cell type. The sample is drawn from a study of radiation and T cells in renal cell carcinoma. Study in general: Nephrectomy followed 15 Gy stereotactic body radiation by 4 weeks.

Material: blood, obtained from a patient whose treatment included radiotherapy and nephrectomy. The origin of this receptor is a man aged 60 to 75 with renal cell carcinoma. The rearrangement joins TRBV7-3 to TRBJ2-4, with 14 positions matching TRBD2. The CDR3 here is CASSSGLAGAGQYF. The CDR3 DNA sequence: TGTGCCAGCAGCTCGGGACTAGCGGGAGCGGGACAGTACTTC.